What follows are 24 T cell receptor beta chains derived from one specimen sequenced in a study of blood T cell repertoires in COVID-19. Generated by immunoSEQ multiplex PCR, the TCRdb table keeps only in-frame clones and is missing some. The sample has some 250,000 clones; 90% to 95% are singletons. Material for sequencing was PBMCs or T cells enriched from blood (not recorded which). These receptors were taken from a human donor in a cohort exposed to, infected with or recovered from COVID-19 (not recorded which). The donor label of this sample is uncertain.

This chain joins TRBV5-1 and TRBJ2-2, with 9 bases aligning to TRBD1. Germline CDR1 is SGHRS and CDR2 is YFSETQ. The CDR3 spans 15 residues. V lost 4 bases, J lost 4 bases, and 5 bases stayed unmatched. CDR3 residues: CASSPGTGPTGELFF. The CDR3 DNA is TGCGCCAGCAGCCCCGGGACAGGGCCCACCGGGGAGCTGTTTTTT.

The V gene is TRBV19, the J gene TRBJ1-1, with D perhaps matching TRBD1 (5 bases). Trimming cost V 7 bases and J 5 bases, with 8 bases left between them. The CDR3 runs 11 residues. Germline CDR1 reads LNHDA; CDR2 reads SQIVND (reference sequence). The CDR3 loop reads CASKGVTEAFF. CDR3 in DNA: TGTGCCAGTAAAGGGGTGACTGAAGCTTTCTTT. The full variable domain, in which reference TRBV19 and TRBJ1-1 provide the parts outside the CDR3, is DGGITQSPKYLFRKEGQNVTLSCEQNLNHDAMYWYRQDPGQGLRLIYYSQIVNDFQKGDIAEGYSVSREKKESFPLTVTSAQKNPTAFYLCASKGVTEAFFGQGTRLTVV.

V usage is TRBV3-1 (or the pseudogene TRBV3-2) and J usage is TRBJ1-2; D is perhaps TRBD1 (5 bases). CDR3 length: 15 residues. V was trimmed by 1 base and J by 3 bases, leaving 12 bases between them. Germline loops: CDR1 LGHDT, CDR2 YNNKEL (reference sequence). The CDR3 is CASSQGFEGDYGYTF. CDR3 sequence (DNA): TGTGCCAGCAGCCAAGGGTTCGAAGGGGACTATGGCTACACCTTC.

The chain recombines TRBV19 with TRBJ1-2, with a possible D match to TRBD1 (6 bases). V lost 6 bases and J lost 0, with 11 bases in between. The length of the CDR3 is 14 residues. The V gene's germline CDR1 is LNHDA and CDR2 SQIVND (reference sequence). CDR3 in amino acids: CASSSGQSNYGYTF. CDR3 bases: TGTGCCAGTAGCTCGGGACAATCTAACTATGGCTACACCTTC.

The chain employs TRBV10-3 and TRBJ1-1; 11 bases match TRBD1. Germline loops: CDR1 ENHRY, CDR2 SYGVKD. The CDR3 contains 17 residues. The J segment lost 1 base and the V segment lost 6 bases, leaving 10 bases of the junction unmatched. For the CDR3, the DNA is TGTGCCATCAGCAGTAGGACAGGGGGCTTTTCGAACACTGAAGCTTTCTTT. It translates to CAISSRTGGFSNTEAFF.

The chain employs TRBV7-8 and TRBJ1-4, with no clear D. This CDR3 region has 18 residues. V was cut by 7 bases and J by 8 bases, with 29 bases left in between. The germline gives CDR1 SGHVS, CDR2 FQNEAQ. The CDR3 bases are TGTGCCAGCACCCCGAATAGCCCCTTAGGCGCGCTGACGGAAAAACTGTTTTTT. This translates into CASTPNSPLGALTEKLFF.

This chain connects TRBV7-8 to TRBJ1-2; 7 bases line up with TRBD1. V trimming: 1 base; J trimming: 3 bases; junction bases outside the gene matches: 5. The CDR3 runs to 15 residues. Per the germline V gene, CDR1 is SGHVS and CDR2 is FQNEAQ. The CDR3 region has the DNA TGTGCCAGCAGCTTAGGAGGAACAGGGGACTATGGCTACACCTTC. As protein: CASSLGGTGDYGYTF.

The chain is built from TRBV4-1 and TRBJ1-3; 7 bases align to TRBD1. The germline V gene encodes CDR1 MGHRA and CDR2 YSYEKL. The CDR3 runs 15 residues. V lost 4 bases to trimming and J lost 4 bases; unmatched junction nucleotides: 7. In DNA form, the CDR3 reads TGCGCCAGCAGCCTTCGACAGGGCTTCGGAAACACCATATATTTT. It yields the protein CASSLRQGFGNTIYF.

The rearrangement uses TRBV30 and TRBJ1-3; D gene ambiguous. The CDR3 is 13 residues long. Germline-derived CDR1 and CDR2 are GTSNPN and SVGIG (reference sequence). Trimming removed 0 bases from V and 2 bases from J, with 5 bases in between. In DNA form, the CDR3 reads TGTGCCTGGAGTGTAGCCGCTGGAAACACCATATATTTT. It encodes CAWSVAAGNTIYF.

The chain is built from TRBV3-1 (or the pseudogene TRBV3-2) and TRBJ2-7, with 10 positions matching TRBD1. Trimming at V came to 4 bases and at J to 3 bases, leaving 3 bases not matched to a gene. Germline CDR1 reads LGHDT; CDR2 reads YNNKEL (reference sequence). The CDR3 sequence is 14 residues long. CDR3 sequence reads: CASSPWDRGYEQYF. As DNA, the CDR3 is TGTGCCAGCAGCCCCTGGGACAGGGGCTACGAGCAGTACTTC.

The gene calls are TRBV7-9 and TRBJ2-7, with 8 bases aligning to TRBD1. Trimming cost V 4 bases and J 7 bases; bases outside gene matches: 9. Germline-derived CDR1 and CDR2 are SEHNR and FQNEAQ (reference sequence). CDR3 length equals 14 residues. The chain's CDR3 is CASSSPQGAREQYF. The CDR3 coding sequence is TGTGCCAGCAGCTCTCCCCAGGGGGCGAGGGAGCAGTACTTC. Full variable domain (rest looked up from reference TRBV7-9 and TRBJ2-7): DTGVSQNPRHKITKRGQNVTFRCDPISEHNRLYWYRQTLGQGPEFLTYFQNEAQLEKSRLLSDRFSAERPKGSFSTLEIQRTEQGDSAMYLCASSSPQGAREQYFGPGTRLTVT.

This clone was observed once. This sequence joins TRBV19 and TRBJ1-6; 9 bases are shared with TRBD1. The germline V gene has CDR1 LNHDA and CDR2 SQIVND (reference sequence). There are 14 residues in the CDR3. The V segment lost 5 bases and the J segment 8 bases; nucleotides outside the gene matches: 4. The CDR3 nucleotides read TGTGCCAGTAGTGCAGGGACAGGGTATTCACCCCTCCACTTT. Amino acids: CASSAGTGYSPLHF.

This rearrangement joins TRBV9 to TRBJ2-1; 7 bases agree with TRBD2. The germline CDR1 and CDR2 sequences are SGDLS and YYNGEE. Germline trimming cut 4 bases from V and 8 bases from J; bases unmatched to any gene: 9. The CDR3 loop spans 14 amino acids. CDR3 amino acids: CASSPSGVADEQFF. The DNA for the CDR3 is TGTGCCAGCAGCCCCAGCGGGGTTGCGGATGAGCAGTTCTTC.

In DNA form, the CDR3 reads TGCGCCAGCAGCCAAGATGGGGCACAGGGAACCAACTATGGCTACACCTTC. Its protein product is CASSQDGAQGTNYGYTF. This chain links TRBV4-1 with TRBJ1-2; possibly TRBD1 for D (6 bases). This CDR3 region has 17 residues. V lost 0 bases and J lost 2, with 16 bases in between. Germline CDR1 reads MGHRA; CDR2 reads YSYEKL.

The CDR3 is CASRAGGNIEGNTIYF. The DNA of the CDR3 is TGTGCCAGCAGGGCAGGGGGAAACATTGAAGGAAACACCATATATTTT. The chain is built from TRBV28 and TRBJ1-3, with TRBD1 identical over 7 bases. Germline CDR1 and CDR2: MDHEN and SYDVKM. The ends lost 6 bases at V and 4 bases at J; junction bases unmatched: 12. The CDR3 contains 16 residues.

The V and J genes are TRBV6-5 and TRBJ1-2; possible D gene TRBD1, 5 bases. Germline V gives CDR1 MNHEY, CDR2 SVGAGI. Trimming pared 10 bases from V and 4 bases from J, leaving 13 bases between. The CDR3 is 12 amino acids. The chain's CDR3 is CATGGEFYGYTF. Written as DNA, the CDR3 is TGTGCCACGGGAGGGGAATTCTATGGCTACACCTTC.

This clone has a handful of counts. The V and J genes are TRBV4-1 and TRBJ1-5; 7 nucleotides align to TRBD1. This CDR3 region has 17 residues. V lost 0 bases, J lost 11 bases, and 16 bases stayed unmatched. In germline, CDR1 is MGHRA, CDR2 YSYEKL. In nucleotides, the CDR3 is TGCGCCAGCAGCCAAGATGGAGGGGGCGCAGGATACGAAGCCCAGCATTTT. Protein sequence: CASSQDGGGAGYEAQHF.

The V call is TRBV5-6, the J call TRBJ2-7; TRBD1 might be the D (6 bases). CDR3 length: 15 residues. Germline V gives CDR1 SGHDT, CDR2 YYEEEE. V dropped 0 bases and J dropped 6 bases, with 16 bases sitting between them. The CDR3, as DNA: TGTGCCAGCAGCTTGGACTTGGACAGTGATACCGAGCAGTACTTC. This translates into CASSLDLDSDTEQYF.

This sequence joins TRBV2 and TRBJ1-5, with D tentatively TRBD1 (5 bases). The CDR3 is 12 amino acids. Trimming shortened V by 7 bases and J by 4 bases, and 8 bases separated the two germline ends. CDR1 is SNHLY and CDR2 is FYNNEI in the germline V gene. Written as DNA, the CDR3 is TGTGCCAGCACTGGGGGGAATCAGCCCCAGCATTTT. Translated: CASTGGNQPQHF.

This chain connects TRBV10-1 to TRBJ2-7, with 11 nucleotides matching TRBD2. Trimming cost V 7 bases and J 5 bases; bases outside gene matches: 4. Germline loops: CDR1 WNHNN, CDR2 SYGVQD (reference sequence). The CDR3 contains 13 residues. CDR3 nucleotides: TGCGCCAGCATGTCACTAGCGGGGGACGAGCAGTACTTC. Amino acids: CASMSLAGDEQYF.

V usage is TRBV7-3 and J usage is TRBJ2-2; 8 bases line up with TRBD2. Trimming at V came to 6 bases and at J to 5 bases, leaving 5 bases not matched to a gene. This CDR3 spans 14 amino acids. CDR1 and CDR2 from the germline V gene are SGHTA and FQGTGA. CDR3 loop: CASSSGAITGELFF. The CDR3 DNA follows: TGTGCCAGCAGTAGCGGGGCTATAACCGGGGAGCTGTTTTTT.

The chain is built from TRBV6-5 and TRBJ1-5; D is undetermined. V dropped 9 bases and J dropped 1 base, with 7 bases sitting between them. The CDR3 consists of 12 residues. The germline V gene has CDR1 MNHEY and CDR2 SVGAGI. The CDR3 here is CASHGSNQPQHF. CDR3 DNA: TGTGCCAGTCACGGGAGCAATCAGCCCCAGCATTTT.

The V call is TRBV29-1, the J call TRBJ1-3; D uncertain. The CDR3 loop spans 14 amino acids. Trimming cost V 4 bases and J 0 bases, with 10 bases left between them. Germline CDR1 SQVTM, CDR2 ANQGSEA. In DNA form, the CDR3 reads TGCAGCGTTGCTCCCGTGAGCTCTGGAAACACCATATATTTT. Translation: CSVAPVSSGNTIYF.

The chain couples TRBV5-6 to TRBJ1-2; TRBD1 aligns across 12 bases. Germline-derived CDR1 and CDR2 are SGHDT and YYEEEE. The CDR3 has 14 amino acids. The J segment lost 8 bases and the V segment lost 5 bases, leaving 7 bases of the junction unmatched. The CDR3 reads CASRSGQGARGYTF. The CDR3 DNA is TGTGCCAGCAGATCGGGACAGGGGGCGCGGGGCTACACCTTC.